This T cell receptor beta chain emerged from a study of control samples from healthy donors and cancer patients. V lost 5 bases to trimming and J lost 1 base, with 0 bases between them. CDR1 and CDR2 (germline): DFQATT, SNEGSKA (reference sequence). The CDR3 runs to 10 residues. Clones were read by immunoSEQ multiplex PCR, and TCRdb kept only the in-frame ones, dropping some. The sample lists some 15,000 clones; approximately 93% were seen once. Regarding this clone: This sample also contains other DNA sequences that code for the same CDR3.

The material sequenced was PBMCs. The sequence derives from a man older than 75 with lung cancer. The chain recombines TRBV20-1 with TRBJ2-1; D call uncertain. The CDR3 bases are TGCAGTGCTTCCTACAATGAGCAGTTCTTC. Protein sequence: CSASYNEQFF.